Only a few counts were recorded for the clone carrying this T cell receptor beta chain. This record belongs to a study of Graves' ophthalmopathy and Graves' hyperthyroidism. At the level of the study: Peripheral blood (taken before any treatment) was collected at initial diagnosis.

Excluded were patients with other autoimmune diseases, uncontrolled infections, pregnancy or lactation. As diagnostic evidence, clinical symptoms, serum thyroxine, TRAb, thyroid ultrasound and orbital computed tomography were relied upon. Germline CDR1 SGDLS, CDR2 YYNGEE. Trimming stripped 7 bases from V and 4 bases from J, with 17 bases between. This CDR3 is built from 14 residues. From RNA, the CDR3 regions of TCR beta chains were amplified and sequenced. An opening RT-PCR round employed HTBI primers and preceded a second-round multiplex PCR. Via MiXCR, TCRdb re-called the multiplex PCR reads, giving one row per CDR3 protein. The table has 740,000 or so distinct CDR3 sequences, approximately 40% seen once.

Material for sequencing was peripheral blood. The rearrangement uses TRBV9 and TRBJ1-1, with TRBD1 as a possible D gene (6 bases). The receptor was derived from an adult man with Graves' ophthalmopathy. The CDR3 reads CASGRTERFTEAFF. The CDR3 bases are TGTGCCAGCGGGCGGACAGAGAGATTCACTGAAGCTTTCTTT.